This is a list of T cell receptor beta chains from one sample in a study of T cell repertoires in cytomegalovirus infection. TCRdb processed the reads anew with MiXCR; each CDR3 protein has one entry. Altogether under 450,000 distinct CDR3 sequences are present, roughly a third being singletons, with the ten largest covering roughly 12%. These receptors have no known antigen. The material sequenced was cultured PBMCs, taken from culture after CMV antigen stimulation. All receptors come from a human donor in good health (CMV status not recorded). Some clones in this sample may be carry-over from other donors' samples. Both conserved end residues are part of each CDR3. D genes are given only for firm matches. The size of a clone is reported for some rows only, either as once, few or many, or as a class for expanded clones.

J: TRBJ1-5; V: TRBV27; size: few; D: TRBD1; CDR3: CASSPWTGLDQPQHF; DNA: TGTGCCAGCAGTCCATGGACAGGGCTCGATCAGCCCCAGCATTTT
J: TRBJ2-1; V: TRBV5-1; size: .; D: .; CDR3: CASSLAVSRNEQFF; DNA: TGCGCCAGCAGCTTGGCGGTCAGCCGCAATGAGCAGTTCTTC
J: TRBJ2-7; V: TRBV7-2; size: many; D: .; CDR3: CASSLRGSYEQYF; DNA: TGTGCCAGCAGCTTAAGGGGCTCCTACGAGCAGTACTTC
J: TRBJ2-3; V: TRBV11-3; size: few; D: TRBD2; CDR3: CASSWATSGYPDTQYF; DNA: TGTGCCAGCAGCTGGGCGACTAGCGGGTATCCAGATACGCAGTATTTT
J: TRBJ1-1; V: TRBV28; size: few; D: .; CDR3: CASSLAGALTEAFF; DNA: TGTGCCAGCAGTTTAGCAGGGGCGCTCACTGAAGCTTTCTTT
J: TRBJ2-3; V: TRBV11-2; size: few; D: TRBD2; CDR3: CASSLILAGATDTQYF; DNA: TGTGCCAGCAGCTTGATTCTAGCGGGAGCCACAGATACGCAGTATTTT
J: TRBJ2-2; V: TRBV29-1; size: .; D: TRBD1; CDR3: CSAGTGDTGELFF; DNA: TGCAGCGCTGGGACAGGGGACACCGGGGAGCTGTTTTTT
J: TRBJ2-1; V: TRBV18; size: .; D: .; CDR3: CASSPIRRQYNEQFF; DNA: TGTGCCAGCTCACCAATCCGGCGGCAGTACAATGAGCAGTTCTTC
J: TRBJ1-5; V: TRBV6-2/TRBV6-3; size: .; D: .; CDR3: CATAPGPNQPQHF; DNA: TGTGCCACCGCCCCGGGACCCAATCAGCCCCAGCATTTT
J: TRBJ2-3; V: TRBV11-2; size: few; D: .; CDR3: CASSSPTGRADTQYF; DNA: TGTGCCAGCAGCTCTCCGACAGGGAGGGCAGATACGCAGTATTTT
J: TRBJ2-3; V: TRBV28; size: few; D: .; CDR3: CASSLRGTQYF; DNA: TGTGCCAGCAGCTTAAGAGGTACGCAGTATTTT
J: TRBJ2-3; V: TRBV6-2/TRBV6-3; size: .; D: TRBD2; CDR3: CASSLRTRVGTQYF; DNA: TGTGCCAGCAGTTTGCGGACTAGAGTGGGTACGCAGTATTTT
J: TRBJ2-5; V: TRBV7-9; size: .; D: .; CDR3: CASSLRRGLRETQYF; DNA: TGTGCCAGCAGCTTACGTCGGGGGCTAAGGGAGACCCAGTACTTC
J: TRBJ2-1; V: TRBV5-4; size: few; D: .; CDR3: CASSPSASVDYNEQFF; DNA: TGTGCCAGCAGCCCGTCTGCGAGCGTTGATTACAATGAGCAGTTCTTC
J: TRBJ1-2; V: TRBV4-3; size: many; D: .; CDR3: CASSQAVTYGYTF; DNA: TGCGCCAGCAGCCAAGCTGTAACATATGGCTACACCTTC
J: TRBJ1-6; V: TRBV7-2; size: many; D: .; CDR3: CASSQATGAGAYNSPLHF; DNA: TGTGCCAGCAGCCAAGCCACCGGGGCGGGCGCCTATAATTCACCCCTCCACTTT
J: TRBJ2-1; V: TRBV2; size: .; D: TRBD2; CDR3: CASSERGVAGGWGGSYNEQFF; DNA: TGTGCCAGCAGTGAAAGGGGAGTAGCGGGAGGTTGGGGTGGATCCTACAATGAGCAGTTCTTC
J: TRBJ2-1; V: TRBV7-8; size: .; D: TRBD2; CDR3: CASSLYGGRGSYNEQFF; DNA: TGTGCCAGCAGCTTATATGGCGGGAGAGGGTCCTACAATGAGCAGTTCTTC
J: TRBJ2-3; V: TRBV7-8; size: .; D: .; CDR3: CASSLGIRATDTQYF; DNA: TGTGCCAGCAGCTTGGGTATTAGGGCCACAGATACGCAGTATTTT
J: TRBJ1-3; V: TRBV7-2; size: .; D: .; CDR3: CASSLDDSSGNTIYF; DNA: TGTGCCAGCAGCTTGGACGACAGCTCTGGAAACACCATATATTTT
J: TRBJ2-1; V: TRBV6-1; size: few; D: .; CDR3: CASSEGWGGRNEQFF; DNA: TGTGCCAGCAGTGAAGGGTGGGGTGGGCGCAATGAGCAGTTCTTC
J: TRBJ2-5; V: TRBV7-8; size: few; D: .; CDR3: CASSSHPFANQETQYF; DNA: TGTGCCAGCAGCTCACACCCCTTCGCGAACCAAGAGACCCAGTACTTC